This T cell receptor (beta chain) originates from a study of blood T cell repertoires in COVID-19. The CDR3 covers 15 residues. Looked up from germline, CDR1 is SGHTA and CDR2 is FQGNSA. J lost 3 bases, V lost 6 bases, and 6 bases had no gene match. This table comes from immunoSEQ multiplex PCR, and its TCRdb copy is limited to in-frame clones, with some not included. The sample records about 210,000 clones, around 80% being singletons. The rearrangement uses TRBV7-2 and TRBJ1-5; 9 bases are shared with TRBD1. The sample consisted of PBMCs or T cells enriched from blood (not recorded which). This sequence originates from a man younger than 45 with acute COVID-19. CDR3 loop: CASSWTGAHNQPQHF. The CDR3 DNA reads TGTGCCAGCAGTTGGACAGGGGCCCACAATCAGCCCCAGCATTTT.